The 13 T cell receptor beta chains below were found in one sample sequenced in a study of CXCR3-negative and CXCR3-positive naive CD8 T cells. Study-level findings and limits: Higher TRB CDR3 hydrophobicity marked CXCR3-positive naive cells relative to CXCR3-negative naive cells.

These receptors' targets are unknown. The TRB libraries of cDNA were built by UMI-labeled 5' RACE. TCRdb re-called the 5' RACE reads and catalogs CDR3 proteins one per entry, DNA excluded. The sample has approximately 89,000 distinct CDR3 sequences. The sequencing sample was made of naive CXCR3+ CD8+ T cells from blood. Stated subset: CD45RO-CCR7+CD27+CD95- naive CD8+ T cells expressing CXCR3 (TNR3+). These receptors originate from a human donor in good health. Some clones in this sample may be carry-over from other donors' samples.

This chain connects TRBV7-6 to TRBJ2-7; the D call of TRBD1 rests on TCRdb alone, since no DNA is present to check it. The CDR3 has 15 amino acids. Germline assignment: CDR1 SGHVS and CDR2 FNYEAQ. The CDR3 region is CASSSPAGWGYEQYF.

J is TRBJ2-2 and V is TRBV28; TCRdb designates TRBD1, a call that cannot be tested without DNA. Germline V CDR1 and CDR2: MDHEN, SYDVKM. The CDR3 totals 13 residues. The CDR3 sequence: CATEGDRTGELFF.

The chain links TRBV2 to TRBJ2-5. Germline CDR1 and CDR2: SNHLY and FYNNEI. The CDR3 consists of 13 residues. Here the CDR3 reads CASGREYQETQYF.

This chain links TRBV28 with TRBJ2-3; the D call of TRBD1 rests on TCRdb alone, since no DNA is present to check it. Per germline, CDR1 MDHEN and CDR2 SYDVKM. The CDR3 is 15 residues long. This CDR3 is CASSLYRTEKDTQYF.

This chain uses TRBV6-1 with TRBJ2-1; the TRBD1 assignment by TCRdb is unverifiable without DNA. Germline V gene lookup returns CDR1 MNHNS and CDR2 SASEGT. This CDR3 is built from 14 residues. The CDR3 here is CASQFDPGYNEQFF.

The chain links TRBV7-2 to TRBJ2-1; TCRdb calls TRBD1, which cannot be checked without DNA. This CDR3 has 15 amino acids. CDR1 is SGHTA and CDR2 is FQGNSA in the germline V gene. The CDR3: CASSSPGHPRDEQFF.

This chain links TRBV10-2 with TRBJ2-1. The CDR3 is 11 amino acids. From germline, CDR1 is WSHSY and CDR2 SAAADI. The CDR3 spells CASKVWDEQFF.

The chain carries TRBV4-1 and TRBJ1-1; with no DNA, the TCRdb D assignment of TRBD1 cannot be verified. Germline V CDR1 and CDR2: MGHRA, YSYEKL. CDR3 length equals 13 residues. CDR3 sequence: CASRRQGIAEAFF.

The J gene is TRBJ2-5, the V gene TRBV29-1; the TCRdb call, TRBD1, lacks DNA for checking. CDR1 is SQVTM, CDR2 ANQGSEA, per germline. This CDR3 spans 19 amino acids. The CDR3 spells CSVDEAPPGQRSTGETQYF.

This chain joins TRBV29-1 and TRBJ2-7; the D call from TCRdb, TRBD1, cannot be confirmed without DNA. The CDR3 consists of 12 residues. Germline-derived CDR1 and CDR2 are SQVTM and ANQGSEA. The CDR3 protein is CSAGTPPYEQYF.

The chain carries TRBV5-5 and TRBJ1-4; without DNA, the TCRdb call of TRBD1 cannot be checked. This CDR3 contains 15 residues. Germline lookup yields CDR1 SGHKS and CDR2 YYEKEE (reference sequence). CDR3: CASSPPGTGYEKLFF.

The CDR3 reads CASSSQGAPYNEQFF. V gene TRBV27 combines with J gene TRBJ2-1; TCRdb picks TRBD1, but there is no DNA to check that call. Germline CDR1 MNHEY, CDR2 SMNVEV (reference sequence). CDR3 length: 15 residues.

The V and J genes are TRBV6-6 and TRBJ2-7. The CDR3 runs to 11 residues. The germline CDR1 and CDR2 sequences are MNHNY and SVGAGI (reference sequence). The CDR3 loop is CASSNSYEQYF.